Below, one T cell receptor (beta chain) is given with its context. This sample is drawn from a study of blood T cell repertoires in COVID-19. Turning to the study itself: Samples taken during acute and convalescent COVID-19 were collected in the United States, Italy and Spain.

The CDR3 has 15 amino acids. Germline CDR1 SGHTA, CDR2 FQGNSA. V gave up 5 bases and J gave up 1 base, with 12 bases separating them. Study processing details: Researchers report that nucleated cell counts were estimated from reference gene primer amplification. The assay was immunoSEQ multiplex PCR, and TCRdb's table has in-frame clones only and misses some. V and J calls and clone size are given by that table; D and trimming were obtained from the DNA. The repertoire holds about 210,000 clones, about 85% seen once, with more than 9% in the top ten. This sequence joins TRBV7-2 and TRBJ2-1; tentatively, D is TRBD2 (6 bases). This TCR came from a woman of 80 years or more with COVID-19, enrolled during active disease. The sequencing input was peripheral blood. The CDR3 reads CASSQTSTSYNEQFF. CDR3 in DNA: TGTGCCAGCAGCCAGACTAGTACATCCTACAATGAGCAGTTCTTC.